This T cell receptor beta chain came from a study of T cell responses to AZD1222 COVID-19 vaccine. Germline V gives CDR1 MNHEY, CDR2 SVGAGI. This CDR3 has 14 amino acids. V lost 8 bases to trimming and J lost 0 bases, with 10 bases between them. Clones were sequenced by immunoSEQ multiplex PCR, and TCRdb holds only the in-frame ones, with some missing. Seen here are some 52,000 clones, about nine tenths observed once, and the top ten hold under 3.5%. The receptor was derived from an adult who received the AZD1222 COVID-19 vaccine. The chain carries TRBV6-5 and TRBJ2-2; D not resolved. Sample: peripheral blood, taken 28 days after the second AZD1222 dose. The CDR3 here is CASGLPANTGELFF. The CDR3 bases are TGTGCCAGCGGCCTACCGGCGAACACCGGGGAGCTGTTTTTT.